The rows below give T cell receptor beta chains drawn from one sample of a study of human T cells and chemical hapten exposure. MiXCR, applied by TCRdb to the RACE reads, yields one record per CDR3 protein. The profile shows about 380,000 distinct CDR3 sequences, roughly 4.8% of them singletons. The material sequenced was whole blood, taken in connection with sensitization to the hapten diphenylcyclopropenone (DPC). Receptor source: a woman between 50 and 59 years old with alopecia areata. Some clones in this sample may be carry-over from other donors' samples. Both conserved end residues are part of each CDR3. D genes are given only for firm matches. A row's size may be missing; if present it is once, few, many or a size class.

>NA|NA|TRBJ1-5|TRBV5-3
CARNRNDNQPQHF
TGTGCCAGAAACAGGAATGACAATCAGCCCCAGCATTTT
>NA|many|TRBJ1-5|TRBV2
CASSKEGQPQHF
TGTGCCAGCAGCAAAGAGGGTCAGCCCCAGCATTTT
>NA|many|TRBJ2-5|TRBV18
CASSPDSRQETQYF
TGTGCCAGCTCACCCGACAGCCGCCAAGAGACCCAGTACTTC
>NA|many|TRBJ1-6|TRBV11-2
CASSMGLSGVSPLHF
TGTGCCAGCAGCATGGGACTTTCCGGGGTATCACCCCTCCACTTT
>TRBD1|many|TRBJ2-1|TRBV29-1
CSGIRDRDDEQFF
TGCAGCGGAATCCGGGACAGGGACGATGAGCAGTTCTTC
>TRBD1|many|TRBJ1-2|TRBV2
CASISGQGDGYTF
TGTGCCAGCATCTCAGGACAGGGGGATGGCTACACCTTC
>NA|NA|TRBJ1-5|TRBV10-3
CAISDRGGNQPQHF
TGTGCCATCAGTGACAGGGGAGGCAATCAGCCCCAGCATTTT
>TRBD1|few|TRBJ2-7|TRBV12-3/TRBV12-4
CASSLDRGIDEQYF
TGTGCCAGCAGTCTCGACAGGGGAATCGACGAGCAGTACTTC
>TRBD1|many|TRBJ1-5|TRBV6-5
CASRPGTGDQPQHF
TGTGCCAGCAGGCCAGGGACAGGGGATCAGCCCCAGCATTTT
>NA|few|TRBJ1-1|TRBV5-1
CATGQGDNTEAFF
TGCGCCACTGGGCAGGGAGACAACACTGAAGCTTTCTTT
>NA|many|TRBJ2-7|TRBV27
CASTFGGEQYF
TGTGCCAGCACATTCGGGGGCGAGCAGTACTTC
>NA|many|TRBJ2-1|TRBV6-5
CASRFVRGRIDEQFF
TGTGCCAGCAGATTCGTTAGGGGCAGGATCGATGAGCAGTTCTTC
>TRBD1|NA|TRBJ1-1|TRBV7-2
CASSRPGTGRTSNTEAFF
TGTGCCAGCAGCCGTCCCGGGACAGGGAGGACTTCGAACACTGAAGCTTTCTTT
>TRBD2|many|TRBJ2-1|TRBV29-1
CSVRSGSYNEQFF
TGCAGCGTTCGTAGCGGGAGTTACAATGAGCAGTTCTTC
>NA|many|TRBJ1-6|TRBV23-1
CASSNPGMQVNSPLHF
TGCGCCAGCAGTAATCCCGGGATGCAGGTTAATTCACCCCTCCACTTT
>NA|few|TRBJ1-1|TRBV28
CARDRRRDKRTEAFF
TGTGCCAGGGATAGGCGACGCGACAAACGGACGGAAGCTTTCTTT
>TRBD1|NA|TRBJ2-3|TRBV7-2
CASSLAQTGAGDTQYF
TGTGCCAGCAGCTTAGCGCAAACAGGGGCGGGAGATACGCAGTATTTT
>NA|NA|TRBJ1-2|TRBV28
CASSPAEEIIYGYTF
TGTGCCAGCAGTCCAGCCGAGGAGATCATCTATGGCTACACCTTC
>NA|many|TRBJ2-1|TRBV3-1
CASSQESLGPFENEQFF
TGTGCCAGCAGCCAAGAATCGCTGGGACCATTTGAAAATGAGCAGTTCTTC
>NA|few|TRBJ1-1|TRBV15
CATSRDGYTEAFF
TGTGCCACCAGCAGAGACGGTTACACTGAAGCTTTCTTT
>NA|many|TRBJ1-2|TRBV7-9
CASTSNRANYGYTF
TGTGCCAGCACTTCGAACCGCGCTAACTATGGCTACACCTTC
>TRBD1|many|TRBJ1-1|TRBV20-1
CSARRGQMNTEAFF
TGCAGTGCTAGAAGGGGACAGATGAACACTGAAGCTTTCTTT
>NA|few|TRBJ2-3|TRBV24-1
CATSDFRGTDTQYF
TGTGCCACCAGTGATTTTAGGGGAACAGATACGCAGTATTTT
>TRBD1|many|TRBJ1-3|TRBV27
CASSSRQGGTTIYF
TGTGCCAGCAGTTCTCGACAGGGAGGAACAACCATATATTTT
>TRBD2|few|TRBJ2-1|TRBV4-2
CASSQDPGTRANNEQFF
TGTGCCAGCAGCCAAGACCCGGGGACTAGGGCCAACAATGAGCAGTTCTTC